Listed here are 23 T cell receptor beta chains from one sample, sequenced in a study of blood T cells in healthy people across ages. The authors ran a second PCR of roughly 6 to 12 cycles using a sample-barcoded 5' primer and a J-beta primer mix. TCRdb reprocessed the 5' RACE reads via MiXCR and lists one record per CDR3 protein. The sample carries about 1.5 million distinct CDR3 sequences, 35% to 45% recorded once. The sample comprised blood. Every receptor here comes from a woman under 30 in good health.

CDR3: CASRPDRREQFF. DNA for the CDR3: TGTGCCAGCCGACCGGACCGTCGGGAGCAGTTCTTC. The gene calls are TRBV12-3 or TRBV12-4 and TRBJ2-1; D remains ambiguous. The ends were cut back, 8 bases at V and 10 bases at J, with 15 bases in the middle. The CDR3 covers 12 residues.

This clonotype was seen a few times. This chain uses TRBV27 with TRBJ2-5; D not certain. Germline V gene sequence: CDR1 MNHEY, CDR2 SMNVEV (reference sequence). CDR3 length: 13 residues. V was clipped by 3 bases and J by 5 bases, with 10 bases between them. The CDR3 bases are TGTGCCAGCAGTTTCACCAGCAGGGAGACCCAGTACTTC. This sequence encodes CASSFTSRETQYF.

The V gene is TRBV20-1, the J gene TRBJ2-1; D is undetermined. CDR1 and CDR2 from the germline V gene are DFQATT and SNEGSKA (reference sequence). The CDR3 loop spans 15 amino acids. V gave up 0 bases and J gave up 0 bases, with 9 bases separating them. The CDR3 nucleotides read TGCAGTGCTAGAGATATCGCTAACTCCTACAATGAGCAGTTCTTC. This encodes CSARDIANSYNEQFF.

This clonotype was seen more than once but under ten times. The rearrangement links TRBV20-1 to TRBJ2-1, with 8 bases matching TRBD1. The junction had 7 bases not matched to a gene; V was cut back by 1 base and J by 2 bases. The CDR3 has 16 residues. CDR1 DFQATT and CDR2 SNEGSKA come from the germline V gene (reference sequence). CDR3 amino acids: CSARGFGQGAYNEQFF. The CDR3 DNA reads TGCAGTGCTAGAGGGTTCGGACAGGGAGCCTACAATGAGCAGTTCTTC.

V usage is TRBV20-1 and J usage is TRBJ1-6, with 7 bases that match TRBD1. Germline loops: CDR1 DFQATT, CDR2 SNEGSKA (reference sequence). J gave up 13 bases and V 3 bases, and 12 bases lay outside the gene matches. The CDR3 spans 14 residues. DNA for the CDR3: TGCAGTGCTAGTGATGCACAGGGGTCTAGCCCCCTCCACTTT. Residues: CSASDAQGSSPLHF.

This clonotype has only a few counts. The V gene is TRBV29-1, the J gene TRBJ1-1, with a weak D call TRBD1 (6 bases). The CDR3 totals 13 residues. Germline-derived CDR1 and CDR2 are SQVTM and ANQGSEA. V shed 5 bases and J shed 6 bases, with 16 bases lying between them. The CDR3 DNA reads as TGCAGCGTTAACAGGGTGGCGATCCCTGAAGCTTTCTTT. Translating gives CSVNRVAIPEAFF.

The rearrangement uses TRBV4-2 and TRBJ2-1; 7 nucleotides agree with TRBD2. The CDR3 has 16 residues. The V gene end was trimmed by 1 base and the J gene end by 7 bases; junction bases not matched to a gene: 10. Germline lookup yields CDR1 LGHNA and CDR2 YNFKEQ. The CDR3 here is CASSQGTGLTFNEQFF. The CDR3 coding sequence is TGTGCCAGCAGCCAAGGAACGGGACTAACGTTTAATGAGCAGTTCTTC.

This clonotype was recorded a few times. J is TRBJ1-5 and V is TRBV20-1; a possible D gene is TRBD1 (6 bases). The V end was cut by 6 bases, the J end by 4 bases, with 10 bases between. The CDR3 runs to 12 residues. Per germline, CDR1 DFQATT and CDR2 SNEGSKA (reference sequence). The CDR3 is CSAHRENQPQHF. The CDR3 bases are TGCAGTGCCCACAGGGAGAATCAGCCCCAGCATTTT.

This clonotype was detected a few times. The chain is built from TRBV27 and TRBJ2-4; no clear D gene. V lost 2 bases and J lost 8, with 13 bases in between. Germline loops: CDR1 MNHEY, CDR2 SMNVEV (reference sequence). CDR3 length equals 14 residues. CDR3: CASSLNPGNHIQYF. In DNA, the CDR3 is TGTGCCAGCAGTTTAAACCCAGGAAATCACATTCAGTACTTC.

The chain recombines TRBV5-8 with TRBJ2-4; TRBD2 aligns across 12 bases. The CDR3 loop spans 17 amino acids. Germline V lookup: CDR1 SGHTS, CDR2 YDEGEE. The ends lost 0 bases at V and 4 bases at J; junction bases unmatched: 5. The CDR3 region has the DNA TGTGCCAGCAGCTTGGCGGGACTAGCGGGTTTTAAAAACATTCAGTACTTC. Translated: CASSLAGLAGFKNIQYF. Combining the CDR3 with reference TRBV5-8 and TRBJ2-4 gives the whole variable domain EAGVTQSPTHLIKTRGQQATLRCSPISGHTSVYWYQQALGLGLQFLLWYDEGEERNRGNFPPRFSGRQFPNYSSELNVNALELEDSALYLCASSLAGLAGFKNIQYFGAGTRLSVL.

This clonotype showed up just a few times. V and J are TRBV5-1 and TRBJ1-4; perhaps TRBD1 as D (6 bases). The germline V gene encodes CDR1 SGHRS and CDR2 YFSETQ. This CDR3 has 15 amino acids. V gave up 3 bases and J gave up 8 bases, with 17 bases separating them. The DNA for the CDR3 is TGCGCCAGCAGCTGGGGTATGGGGGCGAGCGAAAAACTGTTTTTT. Translating it yields CASSWGMGASEKLFF. Supplemented by reference TRBV5-1 and TRBJ1-4, the full variable domain reads KAGVTQTPRYLIKTRGQQVTLSCSPISGHRSVSWYQQTPGQGLQFLFEYFSETQRNKGNFPGRFSGRQFSNSRSEMNVSTLELGDSALYLCASSWGMGASEKLFFGSGTQLSVL.

V is TRBV5-1 and J is TRBJ2-5; D perhaps matches TRBD1 (6 bases). The J call could be wrong; TRBJ2-7 is a better fit for the DNA end. The CDR3 has 13 residues. CDR1 is SGHRS and CDR2 is YFSETQ in the germline V gene. CDR3 nucleotides: TGCGCCAGCAGCTTAGAACAGGGACGCGAGCAGTACTTC. This codes for CASSLEQGREQYF.

This clonotype was observed a handful of times. The chain recombines TRBV12-5 with TRBJ2-2; no firm D call. CDR1 is LGHNT, CDR2 FRNRAP, per germline. The CDR3 has 12 residues. The V end was cut by 5 bases, the J end by 3 bases, with 4 bases between. The chain's CDR3 is CASGPHTGELFF. The CDR3 DNA follows: TGTGCTAGTGGTCCGCACACCGGGGAGCTGTTTTTT. The full variable domain, rest sourced from reference TRBV12-5 and TRBJ2-2, is DARVTQTPRHKVTEMGQEVTMRCQPILGHNTVFWYRQTMMQGLELLAYFRNRAPLDDSGMPKDRFSAEMPDATLATLKIQPSEPRDSAVYFCASGPHTGELFFGEGSRLTVL.

This sequence joins TRBV4-3 and TRBJ2-3; D gene ambiguous. The CDR3 contains 17 residues. The germline CDR1 and CDR2 sequences are LGHNA and YSLEER. Trimming pared 0 bases from V and 0 bases from J, leaving 13 bases between. The CDR3 sequence is CASSQDTDGRSTDTQYF. The DNA of the CDR3 is TGCGCCAGCAGCCAAGATACAGACGGGCGAAGCACAGATACGCAGTATTTT.

This clonotype was seen only a few times. The rearrangement links TRBV24-1 to TRBJ2-3; a weak D match, TRBD2 (6 bases). Trimming cost V 1 base and J 2 bases, with 12 bases left between them. Germline assignment: CDR1 KGHDR and CDR2 SFDVKD. This CDR3 is 16 amino acids long. The CDR3 loop reads CATSDFGRLNTDTQYF. The CDR3 DNA follows: TGTGCCACCAGTGATTTTGGGAGGCTGAACACAGATACGCAGTATTTT.

The chain couples TRBV10-3 to TRBJ1-3; D gene uncertain. This CDR3 comprises 16 residues. Trimming left V 3 bases short and J 0 bases short, with 12 bases between. Germline assignment: CDR1 ENHRY and CDR2 SYGVKD. The DNA for the CDR3 is TGTGCCATCAGTGAAGTAAACTTACACTCTGGAAACACCATATATTTT. Translating it yields CAISEVNLHSGNTIYF.

The chain uses TRBV25-1 and TRBJ2-1; 10 bases are shared with TRBD2. V dropped 6 bases and J dropped 9; count of bases not matched to a gene: 8. The CDR3 totals 14 residues. CDR1 and CDR2 (germline): MGHDK, SYGVNS. CDR3 protein: CASSLAGAGGEQFF. CDR3 DNA: TGTGCCAGCAGCCTAGCGGGGGCTGGGGGTGAGCAGTTCTTC. Looking up the rest from reference TRBV25-1 and TRBJ2-1 gives the full variable domain: EADIYQTPRYLVIGTGKKITLECSQTMGHDKMYWYQQDPGMELHLIHYSYGVNSTEKGDLSSESTVSRIRTEHFPLTLESARPSHTSQYLCASSLAGAGGEQFFGPGTRLTVL.

This clonotype occurred a few times. V usage is TRBV4-1 and J usage is TRBJ2-7; D possibly uses TRBD1 or TRBD2 (5 bases each). There are 14 residues in the CDR3. Trimming removed 4 bases from V and 3 bases from J, with 13 bases in between. The germline CDR1 and CDR2 sequences are MGHRA and YSYEKL. The CDR3 DNA follows: TGCGCCAGCAGCCCCCGTGAGGGGAACTACGAGCAGTACTTC. This codes for CASSPREGNYEQYF.

In DNA, the CDR3 is TGTGCCAGCAGCTTGGCCTCCGGGACTAACTACAATGAGCAGTTCTTC. This encodes CASSLASGTNYNEQFF. The V call is TRBV5-6, the J call TRBJ2-1, with TRBD2 matching 7 bases. Germline lookup yields CDR1 SGHDT and CDR2 YYEEEE. Germline trimming cut 0 bases from V and 3 bases from J; bases unmatched to any gene: 6. This CDR3 has 16 residues.

The J gene is TRBJ1-2, the V gene TRBV30; a possible D gene is TRBD1 (5 bases). The CDR3 contains 12 residues. Germline CDR1 is GTSNPN and CDR2 is SVGIG (reference sequence). V lost 2 bases and J 8 bases, leaving 12 bases between the germline ends. CDR3 nucleotide sequence: TGTGCCTGGAGTCGAGGGGCCGGGGGCTACACCTTC. Its translation is CAWSRGAGGYTF.

The rearrangement uses TRBV30 and TRBJ1-4, with TRBD1 as a possible D gene (6 bases). The CDR3 runs to 15 residues. In germline, CDR1 is GTSNPN, CDR2 SVGIG (reference sequence). The V gene lost 0 bases and the J gene lost 5 bases, with 13 bases spanning the gap. The CDR3 here is CAWSVLTGPNEKLFF. The CDR3 nucleotides are TGTGCCTGGAGTGTACTGACAGGACCGAATGAAAAACTGTTTTTT.

This clonotype has just a few counts. The chain employs TRBV29-1 and TRBJ1-2; D is ambiguous. The CDR3 runs to 11 residues. The germline V gene has CDR1 SQVTM and CDR2 ANQGSEA. V gave up 2 bases and J gave up 11 bases, with 12 bases separating them. CDR3 coding DNA: TGCAGCGTTGAATGGGGTTTGGTGTACACCTTC. Encoded protein: CSVEWGLVYTF.

J is TRBJ2-1 and V is TRBV9, with TRBD1 matching 9 bases. Germline V gene lookup returns CDR1 SGDLS and CDR2 YYNGEE. With 3 bases clipped from V and 3 bases from J, the junction kept 4 bases outside the gene matches. CDR3 length: 15 residues. The DNA for the CDR3 is TGTGCCAGCAGCGCCACAGGGGGCTACTACAATGAGCAGTTCTTC. Translation: CASSATGGYYNEQFF. Variable domain in full (rest from reference TRBV9 and TRBJ2-1): DSGVTQTPKHLITATGQRVTLRCSPRSGDLSVYWYQQSLDQGLQFLIQYYNGEERAKGNILERFSAQQFPDLHSELNLSSLELGDSALYFCASSATGGYYNEQFFGPGTRLTVL.